The T cell receptor beta chain under discussion was sequenced for a study of cytomegalovirus exposure and HLA in healthy donors. Study in general: From HLA-typed donors, an early data release held tens of millions of unique TCRs. Broader study findings: Reported findings show TCR beta sequences accurately forecast HLA-A and HLA-B alleles in most subjects.

Germline V gene lookup returns CDR1 SGHRS and CDR2 YFSETQ. V gave up 4 bases and J gave up 0 bases; unmatched junction bases: 8. This CDR3 has 16 amino acids. This donor had no CMV serostatus on record. The PCR had 60 Vbeta and 13 Jbeta primers. TCRdb's table, derived via immunoSEQ multiplex PCR, lists solely in-frame clones and lacks some. This table has about 150,000 clones, more than 75% appearing once. This clone was detected only a few times. Its cognate antigen is unknown. Sequenced: PBMCs. The source is a human donor in good health. This chain links TRBV5-1 with TRBJ2-7; TRBD1 matches 9 bases. The CDR3 region has the DNA TGCGCCAGCAGCACCCGACAGGGGGAAATCTCCTACGAGCAGTACTTC. It yields the protein CASSTRQGEISYEQYF.